This TCR beta chain was captured by sequencing in a study of T cells in Graves' hyperthyroidism and ophthalmopathy. The study, taken as a whole, reports: The authors' 13 V-J model separated ophthalmopathy from stable hyperthyroidism.

V was pared by 2 bases and J by 8 bases, with 9 bases between. Germline CDR1 is SNHLY and CDR2 is FYNNEI. This CDR3 region has 13 residues. This clonotype has ten or more counts. No antigen is known for it. Not enrolled were patients with uncontrolled infection, other autoimmune disease, pregnancy or lactation. The TCR beta CDR3 regions underwent amplification using RNA transcripts as the source. First-round RT-PCR with HTBI primers amplified the TCR CDR3 region. TCRdb itself ran the multiplex PCR reads through MiXCR, one entry per CDR3 protein. The profile shows 450,000 to 600,000 distinct CDR3 sequences, 15% to 20% of them singletons.

The receptor's source is a man aged 35 to 55 with Graves' ophthalmopathy. Sequencing used blood. The chain carries TRBV2 and TRBJ2-2; D uncertain. CDR3 nucleotide sequence: TGTGCCAGCAGTGAAAGGGCAGCAGGGGAGCTGTTTTTT. This encodes CASSERAAGELFF. Filled out from reference TRBV2 and TRBJ2-2, the complete variable domain reads EPEVTQTPSHQVTQMGQEVILRCVPISNHLYFYWYRQILGQKVEFLVSFYNNEISEKSEIFDDQFSVERPDGSNFTLKIRSTKLEDSAMYFCASSERAAGELFFGEGSRLTVL.